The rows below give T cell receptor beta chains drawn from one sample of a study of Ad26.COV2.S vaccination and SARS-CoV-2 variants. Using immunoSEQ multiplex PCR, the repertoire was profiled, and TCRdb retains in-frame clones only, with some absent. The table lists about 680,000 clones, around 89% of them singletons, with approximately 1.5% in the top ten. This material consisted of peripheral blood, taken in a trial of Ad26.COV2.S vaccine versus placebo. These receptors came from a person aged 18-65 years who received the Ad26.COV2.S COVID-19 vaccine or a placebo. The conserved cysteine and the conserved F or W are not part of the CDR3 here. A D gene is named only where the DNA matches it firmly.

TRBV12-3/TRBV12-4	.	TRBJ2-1	ASSRTDNEQF
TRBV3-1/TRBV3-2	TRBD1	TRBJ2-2	ASSQGSGGTNTGELF
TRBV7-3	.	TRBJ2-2	ASSLTRTGAYTGELF
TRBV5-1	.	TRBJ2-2	ASSARLVDTGELF
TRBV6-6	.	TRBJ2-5	ASRFIPETRQETQY
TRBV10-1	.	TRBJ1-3	ASSESGSSGNTIY
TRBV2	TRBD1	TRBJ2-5	ASSPGGLTQY
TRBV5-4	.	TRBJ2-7	ASSFKYSSY
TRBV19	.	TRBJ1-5	ASSIGGVGQPQH
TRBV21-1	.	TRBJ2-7	ASSKPRQANEQY
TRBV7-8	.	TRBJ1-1	ASSSDGGTEAF
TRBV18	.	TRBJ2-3	ASLKSLADTQY
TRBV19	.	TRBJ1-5	ASSIGTAIFNQPQH
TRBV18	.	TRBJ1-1	ASSPRGLARGENTEAF
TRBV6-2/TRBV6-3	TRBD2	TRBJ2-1	ASSPGGEYNEQF
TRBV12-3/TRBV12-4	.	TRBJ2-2	ASSVAGELF
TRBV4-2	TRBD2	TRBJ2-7	ASSPLAASSYEQY
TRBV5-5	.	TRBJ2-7	ASSLPGRYEQY
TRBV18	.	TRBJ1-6	ASSPYDSLNSPLH
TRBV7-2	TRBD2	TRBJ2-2	ASSLSSGSPGELF
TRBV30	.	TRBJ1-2	AWSVQASLGST
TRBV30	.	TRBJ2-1	AWSGYNNEQF
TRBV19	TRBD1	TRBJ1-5	ASTADRASRQPQH
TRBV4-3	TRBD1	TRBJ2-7	ASSRTDRVTYEQY
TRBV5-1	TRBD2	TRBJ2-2	ASSLKLGLAPTGELF
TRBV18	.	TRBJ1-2	ASSPIGGAANYGYT
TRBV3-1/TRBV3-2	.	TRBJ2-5	ASSQDALYPGETQY
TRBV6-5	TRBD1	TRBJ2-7	ASSYSRQGYEQY
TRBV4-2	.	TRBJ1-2	ASSQDPVREGYT
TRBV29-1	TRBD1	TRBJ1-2	SVDKTPGTGSNYGYT
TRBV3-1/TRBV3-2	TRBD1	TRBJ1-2	ASSLDRDYGYT
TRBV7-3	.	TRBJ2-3	ASSLNLVDTQY
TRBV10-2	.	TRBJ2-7	ASSGGTFSYEQY
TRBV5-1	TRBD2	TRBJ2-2	ASSLGIEGGLAGVRTGELF
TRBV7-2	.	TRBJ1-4	ASSSQGTTNEKLF
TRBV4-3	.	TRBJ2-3	ASSQENRGRRTDTQY
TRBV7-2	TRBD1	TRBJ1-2	ASSMDRAYGYT
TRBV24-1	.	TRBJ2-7	ATPDGEHEQY
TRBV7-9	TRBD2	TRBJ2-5	ASSFPSGTQETQY
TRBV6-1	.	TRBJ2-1	ASSEIGSANSYNEQF
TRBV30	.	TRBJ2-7	AWSSRGLAYEQY
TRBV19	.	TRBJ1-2	ASSISTDNYGYT
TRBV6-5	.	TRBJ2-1	ASRGTRDEQF
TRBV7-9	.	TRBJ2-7	ASSLAPQGTHEQY
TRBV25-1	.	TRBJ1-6	ASSPPGGSPLH
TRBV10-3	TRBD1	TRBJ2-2	AISERDRATGELF
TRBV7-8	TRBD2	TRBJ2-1	ASSLRASGTSYNEQF
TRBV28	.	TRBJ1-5	ASKRAEKQPQH
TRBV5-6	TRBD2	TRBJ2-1	ASSRGLAGVEQF
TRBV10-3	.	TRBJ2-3	AISGRDSSTDTQY
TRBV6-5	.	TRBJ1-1	ASSQPGAMNTEAF
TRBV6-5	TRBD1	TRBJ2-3	ASMANRGTDTQY